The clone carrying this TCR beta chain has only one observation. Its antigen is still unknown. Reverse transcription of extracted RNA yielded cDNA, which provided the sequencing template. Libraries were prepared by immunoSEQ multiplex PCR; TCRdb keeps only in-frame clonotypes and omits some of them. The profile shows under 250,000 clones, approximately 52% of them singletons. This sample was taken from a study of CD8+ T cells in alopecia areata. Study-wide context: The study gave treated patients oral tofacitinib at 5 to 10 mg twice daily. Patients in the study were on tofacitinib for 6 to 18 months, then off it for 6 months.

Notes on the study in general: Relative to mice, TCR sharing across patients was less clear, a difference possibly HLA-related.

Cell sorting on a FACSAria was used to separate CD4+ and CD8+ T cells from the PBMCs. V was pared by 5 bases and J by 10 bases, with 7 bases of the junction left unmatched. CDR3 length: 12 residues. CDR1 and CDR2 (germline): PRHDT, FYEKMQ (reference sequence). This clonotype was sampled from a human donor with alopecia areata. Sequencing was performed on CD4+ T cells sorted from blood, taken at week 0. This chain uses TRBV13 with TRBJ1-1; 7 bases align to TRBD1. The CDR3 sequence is CASSSRQGSAFF. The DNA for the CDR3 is TGTGCCAGCAGCAGCCGACAGGGTTCAGCTTTCTTT.